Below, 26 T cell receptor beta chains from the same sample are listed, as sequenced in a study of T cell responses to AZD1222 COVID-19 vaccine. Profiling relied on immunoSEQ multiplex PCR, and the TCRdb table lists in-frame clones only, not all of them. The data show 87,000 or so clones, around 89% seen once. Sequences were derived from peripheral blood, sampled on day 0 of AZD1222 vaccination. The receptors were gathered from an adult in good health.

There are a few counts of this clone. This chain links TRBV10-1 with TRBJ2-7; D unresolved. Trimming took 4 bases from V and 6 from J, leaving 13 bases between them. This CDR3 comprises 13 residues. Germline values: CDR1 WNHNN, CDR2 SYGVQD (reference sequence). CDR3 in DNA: TGCGCCAGCAGTGGGACGGAGCAGTCCGAGCAGTACTTC. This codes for CASSGTEQSEQYF.

The CDR3 bases are TGCGCCAGCAGCCAAGTCTTGGGGGGGCGAGTACAGGAGCAGTACTTC. Its translation: CASSQVLGGRVQEQYF. The rearrangement links TRBV4-1 to TRBJ2-7; D is possibly TRBD2 (7 bases). V was pared by 1 base and J by 7 bases, with 20 bases between. This CDR3 has 16 residues. Germline CDR1 and CDR2: MGHRA and YSYEKL.

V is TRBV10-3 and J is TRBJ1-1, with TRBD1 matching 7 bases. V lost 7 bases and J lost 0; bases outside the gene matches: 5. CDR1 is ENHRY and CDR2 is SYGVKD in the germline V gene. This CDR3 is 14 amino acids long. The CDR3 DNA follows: TGTGCCATCACCCGGACAGGACTGAACACTGAAGCTTTCTTT. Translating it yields CAITRTGLNTEAFF.

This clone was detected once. In DNA, the CDR3 is TGTGCCAGCAGCCAAAAGGGGCGGGGAGGGGCCTCCTACAATGAGCAGTTCTTC. This translates into CASSQKGRGGASYNEQFF. V is TRBV14 and J is TRBJ2-1; TRBD2 matches 7 bases. The CDR3 is 18 residues long. CDR1 and CDR2 from the germline V gene are SGHDN and FVKESK. V dropped 2 bases and J dropped 0; count of bases not matched to a gene: 10.

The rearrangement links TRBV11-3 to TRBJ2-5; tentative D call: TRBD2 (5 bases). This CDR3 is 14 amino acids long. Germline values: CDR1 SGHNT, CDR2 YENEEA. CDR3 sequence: CASGKRRYQETQYF. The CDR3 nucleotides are TGTGCGAGCGGAAAGCGGCGTTACCAAGAGACCCAGTACTTC.

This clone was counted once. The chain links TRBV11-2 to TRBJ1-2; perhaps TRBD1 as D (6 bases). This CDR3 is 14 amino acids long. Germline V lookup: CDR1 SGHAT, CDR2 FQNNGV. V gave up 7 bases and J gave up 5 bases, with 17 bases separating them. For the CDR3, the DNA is TGTGCCAGCACCCTGGGGGGCGGGAGTTATGGCTACACCTTC. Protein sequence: CASTLGGGSYGYTF. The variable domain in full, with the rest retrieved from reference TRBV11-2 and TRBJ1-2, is EAGVAQSPRYKIIEKRQSVAFWCNPISGHATLYWYQQILGQGPKLLIQFQNNGVVDDSQLPKDRFSAERLKGVDSTLKIQPAKLEDSAVYLCASTLGGGSYGYTFGSGTRLTVV.

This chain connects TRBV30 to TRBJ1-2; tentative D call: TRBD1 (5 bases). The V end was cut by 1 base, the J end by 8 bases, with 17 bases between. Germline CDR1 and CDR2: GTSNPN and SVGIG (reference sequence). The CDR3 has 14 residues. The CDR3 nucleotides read TGTGCCTGGAGTGGGGGAAGGGGCCGGGTCGGCTACACCTTC. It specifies CAWSGGRGRVGYTF.

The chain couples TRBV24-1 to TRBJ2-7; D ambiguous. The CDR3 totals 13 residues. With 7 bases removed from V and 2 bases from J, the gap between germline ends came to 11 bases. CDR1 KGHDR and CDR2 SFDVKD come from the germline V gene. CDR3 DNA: TGTGCCACCAGATGGACCGTTCCCTACGAGCAGTACTTC. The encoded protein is CATRWTVPYEQYF.

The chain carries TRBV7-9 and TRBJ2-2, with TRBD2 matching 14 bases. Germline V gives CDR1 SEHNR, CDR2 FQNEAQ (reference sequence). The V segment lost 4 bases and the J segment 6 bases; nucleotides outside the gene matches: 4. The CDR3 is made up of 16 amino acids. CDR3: CASSSGLAGGPGELFF. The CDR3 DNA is TGTGCCAGCAGCTCAGGACTAGCGGGGGGCCCCGGGGAGCTGTTTTTT.

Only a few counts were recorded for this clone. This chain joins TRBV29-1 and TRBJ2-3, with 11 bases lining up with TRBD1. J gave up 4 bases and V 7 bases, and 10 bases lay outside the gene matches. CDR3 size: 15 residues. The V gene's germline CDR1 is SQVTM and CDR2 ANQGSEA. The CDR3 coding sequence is TGCAGCGCAGAAACCGGGACAGGGGGACCAGATACGCAGTATTTT. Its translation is CSAETGTGGPDTQYF.

CDR3 bases: TGTGCCAGCAGCCGAATGGGACAGGGGATTCTTGGCTACACCTTC. This gives the protein CASSRMGQGILGYTF. This chain joins TRBV11-2 and TRBJ1-2, with 10 positions matching TRBD1. Germline V gives CDR1 SGHAT, CDR2 FQNNGV. V gave up 5 bases and J gave up 7 bases; unmatched junction bases: 10. The CDR3 sequence is 15 residues long.

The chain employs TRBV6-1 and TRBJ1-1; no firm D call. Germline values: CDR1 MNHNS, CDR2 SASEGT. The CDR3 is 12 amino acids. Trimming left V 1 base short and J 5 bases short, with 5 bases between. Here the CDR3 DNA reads TGTGCCAGCAGTGAAGGGAGGACTGAAGCTTTCTTT. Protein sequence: CASSEGRTEAFF.

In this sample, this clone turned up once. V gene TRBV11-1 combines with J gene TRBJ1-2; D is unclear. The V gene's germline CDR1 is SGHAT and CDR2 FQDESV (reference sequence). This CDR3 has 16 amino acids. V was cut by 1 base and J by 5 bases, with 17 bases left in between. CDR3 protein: CASSLDLDDRIYGYTF. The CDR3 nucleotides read TGTGCCAGCAGCTTAGATCTGGACGACCGAATATATGGCTACACCTTC.

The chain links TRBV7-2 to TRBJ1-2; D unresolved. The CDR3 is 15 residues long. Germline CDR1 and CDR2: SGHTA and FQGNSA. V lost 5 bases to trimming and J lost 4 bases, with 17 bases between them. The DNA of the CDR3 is TGTGCCAGCAGCCTAAACAGCCAGAAAATCTATGGCTACACCTTC. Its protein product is CASSLNSQKIYGYTF.

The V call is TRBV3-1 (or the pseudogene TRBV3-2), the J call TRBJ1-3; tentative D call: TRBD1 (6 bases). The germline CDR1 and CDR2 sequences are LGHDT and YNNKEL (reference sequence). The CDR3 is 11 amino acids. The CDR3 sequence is CAGGTGNTIYF. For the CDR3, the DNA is TGTGCGGGGGGCACTGGAAACACCATATATTTT.

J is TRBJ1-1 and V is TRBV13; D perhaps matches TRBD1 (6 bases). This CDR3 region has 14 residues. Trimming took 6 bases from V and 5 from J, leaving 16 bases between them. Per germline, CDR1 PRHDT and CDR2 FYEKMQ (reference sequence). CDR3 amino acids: CASRPGAEWTEAFF. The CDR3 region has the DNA TGTGCCAGCAGGCCGGGGGCAGAGTGGACTGAAGCTTTCTTT.

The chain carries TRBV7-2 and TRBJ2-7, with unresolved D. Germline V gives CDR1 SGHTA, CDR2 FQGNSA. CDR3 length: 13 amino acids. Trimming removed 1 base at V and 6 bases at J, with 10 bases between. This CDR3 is CASSLDSAAEQYF. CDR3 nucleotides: TGTGCCAGCAGCTTAGACTCCGCGGCCGAGCAGTACTTC.

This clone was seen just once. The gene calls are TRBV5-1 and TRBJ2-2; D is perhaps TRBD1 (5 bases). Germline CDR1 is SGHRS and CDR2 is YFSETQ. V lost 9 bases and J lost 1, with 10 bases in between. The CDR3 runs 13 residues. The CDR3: CATGYLNTGELFF. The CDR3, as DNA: TGCGCCACAGGGTACTTGAACACCGGGGAGCTGTTTTTT.

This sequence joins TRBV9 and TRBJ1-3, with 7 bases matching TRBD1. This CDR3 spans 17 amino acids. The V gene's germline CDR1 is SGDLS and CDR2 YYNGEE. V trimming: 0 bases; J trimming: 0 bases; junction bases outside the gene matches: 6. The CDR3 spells CASSVDLTGNSGNTIYF. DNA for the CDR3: TGTGCCAGCAGCGTAGATCTGACAGGGAACTCTGGAAACACCATATATTTT.

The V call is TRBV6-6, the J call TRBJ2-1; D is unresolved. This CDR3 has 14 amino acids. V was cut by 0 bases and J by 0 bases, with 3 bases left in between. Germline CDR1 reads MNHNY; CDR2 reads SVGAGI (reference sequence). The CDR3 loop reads CASSYSSSYNEQFF. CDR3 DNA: TGTGCCAGCAGTTACTCAAGCTCCTACAATGAGCAGTTCTTC.

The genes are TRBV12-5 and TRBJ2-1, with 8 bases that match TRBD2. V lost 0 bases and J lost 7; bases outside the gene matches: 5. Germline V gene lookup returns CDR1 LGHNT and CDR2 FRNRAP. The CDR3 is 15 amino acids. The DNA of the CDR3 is TGTGCTAGTGGTTTGGTACTAGCGGACCTGAATGAGCAGTTCTTC. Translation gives CASGLVLADLNEQFF.

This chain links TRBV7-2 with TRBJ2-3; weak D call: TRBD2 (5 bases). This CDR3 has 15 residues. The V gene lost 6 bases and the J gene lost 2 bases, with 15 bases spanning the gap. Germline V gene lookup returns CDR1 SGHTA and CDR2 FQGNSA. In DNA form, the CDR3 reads TGTGCCAGCAGTCCCTGGGCGGGCGACACAGATACGCAGTATTTT. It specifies CASSPWAGDTDTQYF.

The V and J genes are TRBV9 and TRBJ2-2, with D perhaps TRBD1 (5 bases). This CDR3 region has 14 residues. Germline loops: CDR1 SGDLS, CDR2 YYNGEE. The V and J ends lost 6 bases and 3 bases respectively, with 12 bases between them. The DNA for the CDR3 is TGTGCCAGCAATGTGGCAGGGTACACCGGGGAGCTGTTTTTT. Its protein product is CASNVAGYTGELFF.

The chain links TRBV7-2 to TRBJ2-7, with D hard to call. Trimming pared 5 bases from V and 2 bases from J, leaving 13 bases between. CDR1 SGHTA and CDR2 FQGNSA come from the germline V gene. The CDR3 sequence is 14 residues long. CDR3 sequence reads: CASSPRRSAYEQYF. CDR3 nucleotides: TGTGCCAGCAGCCCGAGGCGCAGTGCCTACGAGCAGTACTTC.

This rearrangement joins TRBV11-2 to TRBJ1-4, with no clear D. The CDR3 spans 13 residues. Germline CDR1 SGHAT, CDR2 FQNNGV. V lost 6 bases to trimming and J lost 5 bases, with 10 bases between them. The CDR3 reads CASSRSANEKLFF. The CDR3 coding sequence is TGTGCCAGCAGTCGTTCCGCCAATGAAAAACTGTTTTTT.

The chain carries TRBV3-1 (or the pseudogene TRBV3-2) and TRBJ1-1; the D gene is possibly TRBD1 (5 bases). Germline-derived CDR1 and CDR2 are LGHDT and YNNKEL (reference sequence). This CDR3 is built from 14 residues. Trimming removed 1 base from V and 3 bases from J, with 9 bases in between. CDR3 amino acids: CASSQAGGDTEAFF. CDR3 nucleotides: TGTGCCAGCAGCCAAGCCGGAGGGGACACTGAAGCTTTCTTT.